The rows below give T cell receptor beta chains drawn from one sample of a study of CD8 T cells in Susac syndrome. TCRdb re-called the immunoSEQ multiplex PCR reads through MiXCR, storing one row per CDR3 protein. The sample has more than 100,000 distinct CDR3 sequences, roughly 80% seen once; the top ten hold roughly 0.53%. Sequences were obtained from CD8+ T cells from PBMCs. The receptors originated from a human donor with multiple sclerosis. The CDR3 runs from the conserved cysteine through the conserved F or W. Each record gives: J gene, clone size, V gene, CDR3 protein. Clone size is not always given. Where it is, it says once, few, many or a class for expanded clones.

TRBJ1-3 | . | TRBV7-9 | CASSLVPYTTVGNTIYF
TRBJ1-1 | . | TRBV10-3 | CAISEEPGVTEAFF
TRBJ2-5 | . | TRBV7-9 | CASTPAPPLGPETQYF
TRBJ1-1 | . | TRBV6-2/TRBV6-3 | CASRGGQSDTEAFF
TRBJ1-2 | . | TRBV12-5 | CASGSPSQIYYGYTF
TRBJ2-1 | . | TRBV27 | CASRGLTWEQFF
TRBJ2-4 | . | TRBV7-9 | CATSFLGGGKNIQYF
TRBJ1-5 | . | TRBV15 | CATSRDGQFSNQPQHF
TRBJ2-6 | . | TRBV27 | CASRGRPRGATFFSGANVLTF
TRBJ2-6 | . | TRBV13 | CASSQVGSNVLTF
TRBJ1-2 | . | TRBV28 | CASSDLLGDRALTTYGYTF
TRBJ1-5 | few | TRBV6-1 | CASSQKTGKYSNQPQHF
TRBJ1-1 | . | TRBV7-2 | CASSLITDTEAFF
TRBJ2-1 | . | TRBV2 | CASRGLDSYNEQFF
TRBJ2-4 | . | TRBV27 | CASSLGQGWNIQYF
TRBJ2-1 | . | TRBV7-8 | CASSPGLAGGEINEQFF
TRBJ1-1 | . | TRBV11-2 | CASSPTAGGGFWTEAFF
TRBJ1-5 | . | TRBV7-6 | CASSFGRPQHF
TRBJ2-3 | . | TRBV24-1 | CATSVPGDFGTQYF
TRBJ2-3 | . | TRBV7-9 | CASSLVAGEGDTQYF
TRBJ1-1 | few | TRBV6-1 | CASRRGVNTEAFF
TRBJ1-1 | once | TRBV27 | CASSSLSQGLNTEAFF
TRBJ2-1 | . | TRBV6-1 | CASSQGLAGGLSYNEQFF
TRBJ2-3 | . | TRBV20-1 | CSARGAGFPRTDTQYF
TRBJ2-1 | . | TRBV20-1 | CSASRWGVEQFF
TRBJ1-4 | . | TRBV2 | CASSEGRGTNEKLFF
TRBJ1-4 | . | TRBV27 | CASRQFATNEKLFF
TRBJ2-1 | . | TRBV6-1 | CASNVRDSSYNEQFF
TRBJ1-5 | . | TRBV27 | CASSWGFGQPQHF
TRBJ1-4 | . | TRBV27 | CASSPVTGEKLFF
TRBJ2-3 | . | TRBV11-2 | CASSSVGGGTDTQYF
TRBJ2-1 | . | TRBV7-2 | CASSSTSGPHNEQFF
TRBJ1-4 | . | TRBV30 | CAWSGWQDDEKLFF
TRBJ2-5 | . | TRBV5-6 | CASSLGVAESWGLYQETQYF
TRBJ1-3 | once | TRBV2 | CASSDLRNTIYF
TRBJ2-3 | . | TRBV21-1 | CASIPGDTYTDTQYF
TRBJ2-2 | . | TRBV14 | CASSHRFSSWTGELFF
TRBJ2-1 | . | TRBV15 | CATSRVSTSGLLREFF
TRBJ2-3 | . | TRBV11-3 | CASSLQGALGTDTQYF
TRBJ1-1 | . | TRBV6-5 | CASSYGVEELNTEAFF
TRBJ1-2 | . | TRBV19 | CASSIDLIDLYGYTF
TRBJ2-5 | . | TRBV25-1 | CASSRGTGRETQYF
TRBJ2-1 | . | TRBV7-9 | CASNEQFF
TRBJ1-5 | . | TRBV7-6 | CASSLAYGEPQHF
TRBJ2-5 | . | TRBV5-4 | CASSLFFSGPETQYF
TRBJ1-2 | . | TRBV19 | CASSGDTFAGHTF
TRBJ2-1 | . | TRBV7-6 | CASSLTGGWNDEQLF
TRBJ1-5 | . | TRBV27 | CASSPRLFWSNQPQHF
TRBJ1-5 | once | TRBV19 | CASSINYRGNQPQHF